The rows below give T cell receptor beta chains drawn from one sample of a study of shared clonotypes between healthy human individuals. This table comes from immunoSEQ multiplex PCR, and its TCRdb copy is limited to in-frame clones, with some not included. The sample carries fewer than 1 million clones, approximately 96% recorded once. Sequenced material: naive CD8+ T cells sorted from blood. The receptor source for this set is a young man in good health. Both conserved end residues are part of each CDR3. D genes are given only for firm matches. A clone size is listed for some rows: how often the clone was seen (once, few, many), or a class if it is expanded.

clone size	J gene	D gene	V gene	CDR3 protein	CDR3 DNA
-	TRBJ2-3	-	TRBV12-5	CASGLGGADTQYF	TGTGCTAGTGGTTTAGGTGGGGCAGATACGCAGTATTTT
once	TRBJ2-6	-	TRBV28	CASSLLVSGANVLTF	TGTGCCAGCAGTTTATTGGTATCTGGGGCCAACGTCCTGACTTTC
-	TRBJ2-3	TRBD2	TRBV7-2	CASSFVVSGRGADTQYF	TGTGCCAGCAGCTTCGTCGTTAGCGGGAGAGGCGCAGATACGCAGTATTTT
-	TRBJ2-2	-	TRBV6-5	CASSISGTGELFF	TGTGCCAGCAGTATTAGCGGCACCGGGGAGCTGTTTTTT
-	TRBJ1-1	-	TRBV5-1	CASSLGRTVNTEAFF	TGCGCCAGCAGCTTGGGACGGACGGTCAACACTGAAGCTTTCTTT
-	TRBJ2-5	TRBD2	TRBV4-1	CASSQVGLAAETQYF	TGCGCCAGCAGCCAAGTTGGACTAGCGGCCGAGACCCAGTACTTC
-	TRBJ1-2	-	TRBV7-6	CASSPMSGANYGYTF	TGTGCCAGCAGCCCAATGTCCGGAGCTAACTATGGCTACACCTTC
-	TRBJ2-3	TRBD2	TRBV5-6	CASSVPQGLKTDTQYF	TGTGCCAGCAGCGTACCCCAGGGACTAAAAACAGATACGCAGTATTTT
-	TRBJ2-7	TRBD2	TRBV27	CASRTSGTSVYEQYF	TGTGCCAGCAGAACCTCCGGGACTAGCGTCTACGAGCAGTACTTC
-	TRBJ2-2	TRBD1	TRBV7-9	CASSARQGNTGELFF	TGTGCCAGCAGCGCCAGACAGGGGAACACCGGGGAGCTGTTTTTT
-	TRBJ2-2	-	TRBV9	CASSVLSGINTGELFF	TGTGCCAGCAGCGTATTGTCCGGGATAAACACCGGGGAGCTGTTTTTT
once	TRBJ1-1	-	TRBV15	CATSRHSEYTEAFF	TGTGCCACCAGCAGGCATTCGGAATACACTGAAGCTTTCTTT
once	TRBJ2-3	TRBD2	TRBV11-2	CASSLRTSGLSTDTQYF	TGTGCCAGCAGCTTACGGACTAGCGGGCTTAGCACAGATACGCAGTATTTT
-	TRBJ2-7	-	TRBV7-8	CASSQVGDYEQYF	TGTGCCAGCAGCCAAGTTGGGGATTACGAGCAGTACTTC
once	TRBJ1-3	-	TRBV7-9	CASRVGTDSYSGNTIYF	TGTGCCAGCAGGGTAGGGACGGACTCTTACTCTGGAAACACCATATATTTT
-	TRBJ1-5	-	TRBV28	CASSPEANQPQHF	TGTGCCAGCAGTCCGGAGGCCAATCAGCCCCAGCATTTT
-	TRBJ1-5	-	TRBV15	CATSSRGGQPQHF	TGTGCCACCAGCAGCAGGGGTGGTCAGCCCCAGCATTTT
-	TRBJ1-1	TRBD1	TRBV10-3	CAISESTQQGINTEAFF	TGTGCCATCAGCGAATCTACCCAACAGGGGATAAACACTGAAGCTTTCTTT
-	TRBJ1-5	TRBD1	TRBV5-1	CASSQSGGDNQPQHF	TGCGCCAGCAGTCAGTCAGGGGGGGATAATCAGCCCCAGCATTTT
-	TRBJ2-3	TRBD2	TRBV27	CATAGLAGTDTQYF	TGTGCCACCGCTGGACTAGCGGGTACAGATACGCAGTATTTT
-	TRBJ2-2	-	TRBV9	CASSPPPLNTGELFF	TGTGCCAGCAGCCCCCCCCCTTTAAACACCGGGGAGCTGTTTTTT
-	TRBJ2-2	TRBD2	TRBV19	CASKVSGLAGGPNTGELFF	TGTGCCAGTAAAGTCTCAGGGCTAGCGGGAGGGCCAAACACCGGGGAGCTGTTTTTT
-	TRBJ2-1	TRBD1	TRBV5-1	CASSLGTGAAGSYNEQFF	TGCGCCAGCAGCTTGGGGACAGGGGCAGCAGGCTCCTACAATGAGCAGTTCTTC
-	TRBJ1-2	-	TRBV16	CASSQSGGNGYTF	TGTGCCAGCAGCCAATCGGGAGGGAATGGCTACACCTTC
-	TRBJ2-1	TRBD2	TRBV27	CASSPNLGLAGASYNEQFF	TGTGCCAGCAGCCCAAACCTGGGACTAGCGGGAGCAAGCTACAATGAGCAGTTCTTC